The source of this TCR beta chain is a study of T-cell memory formation after mild COVID-19. CDR3 length: 13 amino acids. Per the germline V gene, CDR1 is MNHEY and CDR2 is SVGAGI. V lost 4 bases, J lost 6 bases, and 13 bases lay in between. TCRdb ran MiXCR on the 5' RACE reads and lists one entry per CDR3 protein. This table holds hundreds of thousands of distinct CDR3 sequences, about 22% found once. The sample consisted of PBMCs or a T cell subset sorted from them (not recorded which). The chain is built from TRBV6-5 and TRBJ2-7; D ambiguous. The TCR originated in an adult woman who had mild COVID-19 (a few samples of this study predate the infection). Cell type and time point are not known. CDR3 loop: CASSLSSYGEQYF. In DNA, the CDR3 is TGTGCCAGCAGTTTGTCGAGTTATGGCGAGCAGTACTTC.